This is a list of T cell receptor beta chains from one sample in a study of cytomegalovirus exposure and HLA in healthy donors. Repertoires were generated with immunoSEQ multiplex PCR, while TCRdb's copy carries only in-frame clones and drops some. The specimen's table records roughly 110,000 clones. Specimen: PBMCs. These receptors came from a man in his thirties or forties in good health and CMV-seronegative. CDR3s include the opening cysteine and the closing phenylalanine or tryptophan. The D gene is left open where the match is weak.

v_call	j_call	d_call	cdr3_nt	cdr3_aa
TRBV30	TRBJ1-1	-	TGTGCCTGGAGAGATACGGGGGGCCTCAGGGCTTTCTTT	CAWRDTGGLRAFF
TRBV7-9	TRBJ2-5	-	TGTGCCAGCAGCCTGGGGACGGGAGTTCAAGAGACCCAGTACTTC	CASSLGTGVQETQYF
TRBV7-8	TRBJ1-2	TRBD1	TGTGCCAGCAGCCAAACCCGACAGGGTGGATTCTATGGCTACACCTTC	CASSQTRQGGFYGYTF
TRBV4-2	TRBJ2-7	-	TGTGCCAGCAGCCAAGATCGGACAGTCCCCTACGAGCAGTACTTC	CASSQDRTVPYEQYF
TRBV1	TRBJ1-3	-	TGCACCAGCAGCAGTAACGGGGTTGGAAACACCATATATTTT	CTSSSNGVGNTIYF
TRBV4-1	TRBJ2-3	-	TGCGCCAGCAGCCCCCGGGGACTGGGTAGCACAGATACGCAGTATTTT	CASSPRGLGSTDTQYF
TRBV4-2	TRBJ2-2	TRBD1	TGTGCCAGCAGCCAGCCGGGACAGGGATACACCGGGGAGCTGTTTTTT	CASSQPGQGYTGELFF
TRBV6-1	TRBJ1-6	TRBD1	TGTGCCAGCAGTGAATTACAGGGGGCGTCCTATAATTCACCCCTCCACTTT	CASSELQGASYNSPLHF
TRBV15	TRBJ2-5	TRBD2	TGTGCCACCAGCGGCGATAATAGCGGGGGGCCAGTTAGGGAGACCCAGTACTTC	CATSGDNSGGPVRETQYF
TRBV2	TRBJ2-7	TRBD1	TGTGCCAGCAGTCGGGACAGGGACATGCAGTACTTC	CASSRDRDMQYF
TRBV5-4	TRBJ2-1	TRBD1	TGTGCCAGCAGCAAAGGACAGGGCGGGGTAGGGACCTACAATGAGCAGTTCTTC	CASSKGQGGVGTYNEQFF
TRBV10-3	TRBJ2-7	TRBD1	TGTGCCATCAGTCGTGAGGGGGCAGGGGCCCACGAGCAGTACTTC	CAISREGAGAHEQYF
TRBV6-1	TRBJ1-2	-	TGTGCCAGCAGTGACCTAACAGGGCCCAACTATGGCTACACCTTC	CASSDLTGPNYGYTF
TRBV5-1	TRBJ1-1	-	TGCGCCAGCAGCTTAAAGACAGGCCCGAACACTGAAGCTTTCTTT	CASSLKTGPNTEAFF
TRBV30	TRBJ1-1	-	TGTTTAGCACTTACGAACACTGAAGCTTTCTTT	CLALTNTEAFF
TRBV2	TRBJ1-5	-	TGTGCCAGCAGGATGTCTTATCAGGGGCCCAATCAGCCCCAGCATTTT	CASRMSYQGPNQPQHF
TRBV7-2	TRBJ2-1	TRBD1	TGTGCCAGCAGCTTTGACAGGGGGCGCACTAATGAGCAGTTCTTC	CASSFDRGRTNEQFF
TRBV7-2	TRBJ2-1	-	TGTGCCAGCAGCTTAGCAGCGGCCTCCTCCTACAATGAGCAGTTCTTC	CASSLAAASSYNEQFF
TRBV4-2	TRBJ1-2	TRBD1	TGTGCCAGCAGCCAAGATAGGGACAGTCTTATTAACTATGGCTACACCTTC	CASSQDRDSLINYGYTF
TRBV6-5	TRBJ2-7	-	TGTGCCAGCAGTTCCAACCCGACATTGTCCCCCGAGCAGTACTTC	CASSSNPTLSPEQYF
TRBV7-2	TRBJ1-6	-	TGTGCCAGCAGCTTACTATTCGGGAGCTCCTATAATTCACCCCTCCACTTT	CASSLLFGSSYNSPLHF
TRBV7-6	TRBJ2-2	TRBD1	TGTGCCAGCAACTCTGGACAGGGTTTAGTTACCGGGGAGCTGTTTTTT	CASNSGQGLVTGELFF
TRBV7-9	TRBJ2-3	TRBD2	TGTGCCAGCAGCTTTGTAGCGGGGGATACGCAGTATTTT	CASSFVAGDTQYF
TRBV9	TRBJ2-7	TRBD1	TGTGCCAGCAGCGGCCTCCGGGACAGGGGGCGCCCCTGCGAGCAGTACTTC	CASSGLRDRGRPCEQYF
TRBV27	TRBJ2-1	TRBD1	TGTGCCAGCAGTCGCGTAGGGACAGGGAACAATGAGCAGTTCTTC	CASSRVGTGNNEQFF
TRBV4-3	TRBJ2-1	-	TGCGCCAGCAGCCTCGGCCAAAAAGGGGACAATGAGCAGTTCTTC	CASSLGQKGDNEQFF
TRBV4-3	TRBJ2-1	-	TGCGCCAGCAGCCGGTCAGACTGGAGTTCCTACAATGAGCAGTTCTTC	CASSRSDWSSYNEQFF
TRBV7-9	TRBJ2-1	TRBD1	TGTGCCAGCAGCTCACGATGGACAGGGCCAGTCTACAATGAGCAGTTCTTC	CASSSRWTGPVYNEQFF
TRBV5-8	TRBJ1-2	-	TGTGCCAGCAGCTTGGCGTCTGCGAATGGCTACACCTTC	CASSLASANGYTF
TRBV27	TRBJ1-2	-	TGTGCCAGCACCCCCAGCCCGGGTCCAAACTATGGCTACACCTTC	CASTPSPGPNYGYTF
TRBV7-2	TRBJ2-1	-	TGTGCCAGCAGCTCACAAGGGGCCACTGAGCAGTTCTTC	CASSSQGATEQFF
TRBV6-4	TRBJ2-3	TRBD1	TGTGCCAGCCGGGACAGCGGAACAGATACGCAGTATTTT	CASRDSGTDTQYF
TRBV7-9	TRBJ2-3	-	TGTGCCAGCTCGGAAGAGGTTAGCACAGATACGCAGTATTTT	CASSEEVSTDTQYF
TRBV5-1	TRBJ2-5	-	TGCGCCAGCAGCCTACAGGGACAAAGCCAAGAGACCCAGTACTTC	CASSLQGQSQETQYF
TRBV6-5	TRBJ2-1	TRBD1	TGTGCCAGCAGTTACAGGGACAGGGCTCCCTACAATGAGCAGTTCTTC	CASSYRDRAPYNEQFF
TRBV10-3	TRBJ2-3	TRBD1	TGTGCCATCAGTGATAGGACAGGGGGCACAGATACGCAGTATTTT	CAISDRTGGTDTQYF
TRBV18	TRBJ2-7	-	TGTGCCAGCTCACCAGACCAGGGGTTATCCTACGAGCAGTACTTC	CASSPDQGLSYEQYF
TRBV19	TRBJ2-7	TRBD1	TGTGCCAGTAGGGACAGGGGGTACGAGCAGTACTTC	CASRDRGYEQYF
TRBV7-2	TRBJ1-6	TRBD1	TGTGCCAGCAGCCGGACCACCGGGACAGGGGGTTCACCCCTCCACTTT	CASSRTTGTGGSPLHF
TRBV30	TRBJ1-6	-	TGTGCCTGGAGTAAGGGGCAGGGTGATTCACCCCTCCACTTT	CAWSKGQGDSPLHF
TRBV7-9	TRBJ2-4	-	TGTGCCAGCAGCTTTCCGGTAGCCAAAAACATTCAGTACTTC	CASSFPVAKNIQYF
TRBV7-6	TRBJ1-6	-	TGTGCCAGCAGCTCCGTCGGAGGTGGTAATTCACCCCTCCACTTT	CASSSVGGGNSPLHF
TRBV25-1	TRBJ2-1	-	TGTGCCAGCAGTGGTTTGGACAGGCGGGGCTACAATGAGCAGTTCTTC	CASSGLDRRGYNEQFF
TRBV11-2	TRBJ1-4	-	TGTGCCAGCAGCTTTTCCAGGGGTAGTGAAAAACTGTTTTTT	CASSFSRGSEKLFF
TRBV2	TRBJ2-7	TRBD1	TGTGCCAGCAGCCTTGGACAGGTTTGGACTTCAATCCCGCCTTACGAGCAGTACTTC	CASSLGQVWTSIPPYEQYF
TRBV28	TRBJ2-7	TRBD1	TGTGCCAGCAAACCAGGGACAGGGTATAACGAGCAGTACTTC	CASKPGTGYNEQYF
TRBV5-6	TRBJ1-5	-	TGTGCCAGCAGCTTGGGACAGGCCCAGCCCCAGCATTTT	CASSLGQAQPQHF
TRBV4-3	TRBJ2-7	-	TGCGCCAGCAGCCAAGATAGTTACGGAGGCTCCTACGAGCAGTACTTC	CASSQDSYGGSYEQYF
TRBV19	TRBJ2-3	TRBD2	TGTGCCAGTAGTGGTCGACTAGCGGGGGGGCCAGATACGCAGTATTTT	CASSGRLAGGPDTQYF
TRBV12-5	TRBJ1-6	TRBD1	TGTGCTAGTGGTTTGGCCGCCGACAGGGGACCTTCACCCCTCCACTTT	CASGLAADRGPSPLHF